The clone carrying this T cell receptor (beta chain) was recorded a few times. Its antigen is unidentified. The authors ran a second PCR of 7 to 11 cycles using a sample-barcoded 5' primer and a J-beta primer mix. A template-switch adaptor that had 12 random nucleotides put a tag on each cDNA molecule. MiXCR, run by TCRdb on the 5' RACE reads, gives a single entry per CDR3 protein. Among about 800,000 distinct CDR3 sequences listed, over 45% were seen once. This entry belongs to a study of blood T cells in healthy people across ages. Whole-study findings and limits: TCR beta diversity tracked closely with naive T cell percentage.

The CDR3 contains 13 residues. The germline CDR1 and CDR2 sequences are LNHNV and YYDKDF (reference sequence). This receptor was taken from a man under 40 in good health. Sequenced: blood. This chain connects TRBV15 to TRBJ2-4; D is undetermined. The J call may be in error: the DNA end matches TRBJ2-7 better. CDR3 amino acids: CATSRDFTAEQYF. The CDR3, as DNA: TGTGCCACCAGCAGAGATTTTACGGCCGAGCAGTACTTC.